Each of the 17 T cell receptor beta chains below was sequenced from the same sample in a study of blood T cell repertoires in COVID-19 (dated by TCRdb to 2018 to 2021). Library preparation employed the immunoSEQ multiplex PCR assay. TCRdb holds this immuneACCESS table with in-frame rearrangements only. Some clones are missing; in checked studies, unresolved V genes explain under half, and the rest has no known cause. The sample yields about 140,000 clones; 65% to 90% were counted once. The ten largest clonotypes hold 10% to 13% of the sample. The sequencing sample was made of peripheral blood. Every receptor here comes from a man aged 55 to 70 with active or convalescent COVID-19.

J is TRBJ2-2 and V is TRBV9; 14 positions match TRBD2. CDR1 is SGDLS and CDR2 is YYNGEE in the germline V gene. Losses at the gene ends were 3 bases for V and 4 bases for J; bases not matched to a gene: 8. This CDR3 region has 18 residues. The CDR3 here is CASSAGTSGGRGTGELFF. The DNA of the CDR3 is TGTGCCAGCAGCGCCGGGACTAGCGGGGGTCGCGGCACCGGGGAGCTGTTTTTT.

This chain connects TRBV28 to TRBJ2-7, with a tentative D call TRBD1 (5 bases). CDR3 length: 16 residues. V was shortened by 5 bases and J by 0 bases, with 17 bases between the two germline ends. In germline, CDR1 is MDHEN, CDR2 SYDVKM. This chain's CDR3 is CASSPSGGASSYEQYF. CDR3 in DNA: TGTGCCAGCAGTCCGTCCGGTGGGGCCAGCTCCTACGAGCAGTACTTC.

This chain connects TRBV7-2 to TRBJ1-2; 9 bases map to TRBD1. There are 14 residues in the CDR3. Germline CDR1 SGHTA, CDR2 FQGNSA. V shed 6 bases, J shed 5 bases, and the junction held 7 bases outside the gene matches. CDR3 amino acids: CASSLPGQGYGYTF. CDR3 nucleotide sequence: TGTGCCAGCAGTCTTCCGGGACAGGGATATGGCTACACCTTC.

A few counts support this clone. This chain connects TRBV30 to TRBJ1-2; 7 bases agree with TRBD1. Germline-derived CDR1 and CDR2 are GTSNPN and SVGIG (reference sequence). CDR3 length equals 13 residues. With V trimmed by 2 bases and J by 8 bases, 8 bases remained unmatched. The CDR3 DNA sequence: TGTGCCTGGAGTCGGGCAGGGGGTTCCGGCTACACCTTC. Its protein is CAWSRAGGSGYTF.

Written as DNA, the CDR3 is TGTGCCAGCAGCCAAGTGGCGGCATCCTACGAGCAGTACGTC. This encodes CASSQVAASYEQYV. The chain recombines TRBV3-1 (or the pseudogene TRBV3-2) with TRBJ2-7; D is undetermined. CDR3 length: 14 amino acids. V dropped 1 base and J dropped 1 base, with 8 bases sitting between them. From germline, CDR1 is LGHDT and CDR2 YNNKEL (reference sequence).

V usage is TRBV7-9 and J usage is TRBJ2-1, with 12 positions matching TRBD2. Per the germline V gene, CDR1 is SEHNR and CDR2 is FQNEAQ (reference sequence). Trimming cost V 5 bases and J 8 bases; bases outside gene matches: 4. This CDR3 region has 14 residues. CDR3 loop: CASSPTSGSYEQFF. The CDR3, as DNA: TGTGCCAGCAGCCCGACTAGCGGGAGCTATGAGCAGTTCTTC.

CDR3 sequence: CASSLGGSRNNQPQHF. As DNA, the CDR3 is TGTGCCAGCAGCTTAGGAGGCAGCCGAAACAATCAGCCCCAGCATTTT. V is TRBV7-8 and J is TRBJ1-5; D uncertain. Per the germline V gene, CDR1 is SGHVS and CDR2 is FQNEAQ. Trimming pared 1 base from V and 3 bases from J, leaving 13 bases between. The length of the CDR3 is 16 residues.

V and J are TRBV6-5 and TRBJ1-2; no definite D call. Trimming removed 4 bases from V and 4 bases from J, with 7 bases in between. CDR3 length: 12 residues. CDR1 and CDR2 (germline): MNHEY, SVGAGI. The CDR3 spells CASSFGSYGYTF. The CDR3 region has the DNA TGTGCCAGCAGTTTTGGGAGCTATGGCTACACCTTC.

This chain uses TRBV2 with TRBJ2-2, with TRBD1 matching 7 bases. This CDR3 region has 15 residues. Trimming cost V 6 bases and J 6 bases; bases outside gene matches: 10. CDR1 and CDR2 (germline): SNHLY, FYNNEI. CDR3 loop: CASSSGTVAPGELFF. The CDR3 coding sequence is TGTGCCAGCAGCTCCGGGACAGTCGCCCCCGGGGAGCTGTTTTTT.

This chain links TRBV7-7 with TRBJ2-5; 8 bases map to TRBD1. CDR1 is SSHAT, CDR2 FNYEAQ, per germline (reference sequence). This CDR3 region has 14 residues. J gave up 2 bases and V 5 bases, and 4 bases lay outside the gene matches. The CDR3 DNA follows: TGTGCCAGCAGCCGGACAGGGCGTCAAGAGACCCAGTACTTC. It yields the protein CASSRTGRQETQYF.

The rearrangement links TRBV6-5 to TRBJ2-1; no firm D call. The V end was cut by 2 bases, the J end by 8 bases, with 10 bases between. CDR3 length equals 13 residues. The germline CDR1 and CDR2 sequences are MNHEY and SVGAGI. CDR3 sequence (DNA): TGTGCCAGCAGTTACGGCAGGAATCATGAGCAGTTCTTC. Translation: CASSYGRNHEQFF.

The chain employs TRBV7-9 and TRBJ2-7, with D possibly matching TRBD2 (6 bases). CDR3 size: 15 residues. V dropped 1 base and J dropped 0 bases, with 10 bases sitting between them. Germline V CDR1 and CDR2: SEHNR, FQNEAQ (reference sequence). CDR3 bases: TGTGCCAGCAGCTTAGGTGCGGGGTTCTCCTACGAGCAGTACTTC. It is translated as CASSLGAGFSYEQYF.

This clone appeared a single time. The V and J genes are TRBV12-5 and TRBJ1-2; possibly TRBD1 for D (5 bases). There are 13 residues in the CDR3. With 3 bases removed from V and 3 bases from J, the gap between germline ends came to 8 bases. Germline V gene lookup returns CDR1 LGHNT and CDR2 FRNRAP. Written as DNA, the CDR3 is TGTGCTAGTGGTTTCGGCAGGGACTATGGCTACACCTTC. Translated: CASGFGRDYGYTF.

The gene calls are TRBV5-4 and TRBJ2-3; D gene uncertain. The CDR3 is 14 residues long. V dropped 4 bases and J dropped 6 bases, with 15 bases sitting between them. Germline V gene lookup returns CDR1 SGHNT and CDR2 YYREEE (reference sequence). Written as DNA, the CDR3 is TGTGCCAGCAGCCTCAACCGCAGGTGGGATACGCAGTATTTT. This translates into CASSLNRRWDTQYF.

This chain links TRBV24-1 with TRBJ1-5; possible D gene TRBD1, 5 bases. Germline V lookup: CDR1 KGHDR, CDR2 SFDVKD. The CDR3 runs to 13 residues. V was shortened by 7 bases and J by 1 base, with 7 bases between the two germline ends. The CDR3 sequence is CATSPGSNQPQHF. CDR3 nucleotides: TGTGCCACCAGCCCAGGGAGCAATCAGCCCCAGCATTTT.

DNA for the CDR3: TGTGCCAGCTCACCACAGAAGAGGGGGCGGACAGATACGCAGTATTTT. Its translation is CASSPQKRGRTDTQYF. The chain employs TRBV18 and TRBJ2-3, with 7 nucleotides matching TRBD1. The length of the CDR3 is 16 residues. The junction had 7 bases not matched to a gene; V was cut back by 1 base and J by 3 bases. CDR1 and CDR2 from the germline V gene are KGHSH and LQKENI.

The rearrangement links TRBV10-2 to TRBJ2-7; 7 bases are shared with TRBD2. The junction had 11 bases not matched to a gene; V was cut back by 3 bases and J by 3 bases. CDR1 and CDR2 (germline): WSHSY, SAAADI. The CDR3 spans 16 residues. This CDR3 is CASSEPRDGGYYEQYV. Here the CDR3 DNA reads TGCGCCAGCAGTGAACCCCGGGACGGGGGGTACTACGAGCAGTACGTC.